These T cell receptor beta chains were read from a single sample in a study of Ad26.COV2.S vaccination and SARS-CoV-2 variants. Assay used: immunoSEQ multiplex PCR; TCRdb lists only in-frame clones, some missing. The repertoire consists of some 410,000 clones, with around 92% occurring once and the leading ten covering 1.5% to 2%. Sequenced material: peripheral blood, taken in a trial of Ad26.COV2.S vaccine versus placebo. The receptor set was obtained from a person aged 18-65 years who received the Ad26.COV2.S COVID-19 vaccine or a placebo. Both conserved end residues are part of each CDR3.

v_call: TRBV28
j_call: TRBJ2-2
cdr3_aa: CASSFWDRGPTGELFF

v_call: TRBV7-9
j_call: TRBJ2-1
cdr3_aa: CASSLGGLKYSDYNEQFF

v_call: TRBV6-2/TRBV6-3
j_call: TRBJ1-1
cdr3_aa: CASSWTVRNTEAFF

v_call: TRBV5-1
j_call: TRBJ2-6
cdr3_aa: CASSRQGMGANVLTF

v_call: TRBV4-3
j_call: TRBJ1-2
cdr3_aa: CASSPAPEGHYGYTF

v_call: TRBV25-1
j_call: TRBJ2-7
cdr3_aa: CASSRVGYEQYF

v_call: TRBV6-1
j_call: TRBJ2-5
cdr3_aa: CASSENLWTTTYGTQYF

v_call: TRBV10-3
j_call: TRBJ1-2
cdr3_aa: CAISNTGPRGYTF

v_call: TRBV7-7
j_call: TRBJ2-1
cdr3_aa: CASSPGLAATALYNEQFF

v_call: TRBV27
j_call: TRBJ1-1
cdr3_aa: CASSFAARGTEAFF

v_call: TRBV5-1
j_call: TRBJ1-1
cdr3_aa: CASSLEGFGTEAFF